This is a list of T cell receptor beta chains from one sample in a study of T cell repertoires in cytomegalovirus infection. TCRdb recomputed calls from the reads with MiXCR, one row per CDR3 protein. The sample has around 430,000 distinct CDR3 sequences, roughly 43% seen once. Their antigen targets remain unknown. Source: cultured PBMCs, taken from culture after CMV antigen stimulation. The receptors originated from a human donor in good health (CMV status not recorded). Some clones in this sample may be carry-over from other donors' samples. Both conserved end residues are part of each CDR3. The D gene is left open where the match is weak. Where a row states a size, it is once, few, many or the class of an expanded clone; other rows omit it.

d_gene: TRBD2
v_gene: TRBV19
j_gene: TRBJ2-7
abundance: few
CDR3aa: CASMASGRYEQYF
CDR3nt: TGTGCCAGTATGGCTAGCGGCCGCTACGAGCAGTACTTC

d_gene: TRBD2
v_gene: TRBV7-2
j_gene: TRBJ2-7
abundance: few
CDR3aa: CASSQTSGRWYEQYF
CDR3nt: TGTGCCAGCAGCCAAACTAGCGGGAGGTGGTACGAGCAGTACTTC

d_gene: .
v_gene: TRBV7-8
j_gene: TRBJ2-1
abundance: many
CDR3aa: CASTLGESSYNEQFF
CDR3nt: TGTGCCAGCACCCTCGGCGAGAGCTCCTACAATGAGCAGTTCTTC

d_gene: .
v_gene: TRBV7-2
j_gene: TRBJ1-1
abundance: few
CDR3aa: CASSLVNTGNEAFF
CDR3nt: TGTGCCAGCAGCTTAGTGAACACAGGGAACGAAGCTTTCTTT

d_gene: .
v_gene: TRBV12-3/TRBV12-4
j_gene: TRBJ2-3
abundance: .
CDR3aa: CASTPPGSATDTQYF
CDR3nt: TGTGCCAGCACTCCCCCTGGGTCCGCCACAGATACGCAGTATTTT

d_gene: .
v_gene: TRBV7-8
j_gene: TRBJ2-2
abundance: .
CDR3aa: CASSLLGGFDTGELFF
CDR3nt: TGTGCCAGCAGCTTACTAGGAGGGTTTGACACCGGGGAGCTGTTTTTT

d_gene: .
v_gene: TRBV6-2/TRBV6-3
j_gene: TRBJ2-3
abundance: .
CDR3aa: CASSLQATDTQYF
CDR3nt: TGTGCCAGCAGTTTACAGGCCACAGATACGCAGTATTTT

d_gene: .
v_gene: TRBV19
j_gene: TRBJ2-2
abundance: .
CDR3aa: CASSSVGELFF
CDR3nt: TGTGCCAGTAGTTCGGTCGGGGAGCTGTTTTTT

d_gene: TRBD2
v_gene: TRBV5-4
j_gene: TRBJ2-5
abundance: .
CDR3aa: CASSTGTSGVRTQYF
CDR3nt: TGTGCCAGCAGCACCGGGACTAGCGGGGTGAGGACCCAGTACTTC

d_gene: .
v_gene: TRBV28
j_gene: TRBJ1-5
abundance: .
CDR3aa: CASRGWYQPQHF
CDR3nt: TGTGCCAGCCGCGGCTGGTATCAGCCCCAGCATTTT

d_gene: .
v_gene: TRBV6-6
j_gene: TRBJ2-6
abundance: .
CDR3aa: CASSDLGVFSGANVLTF
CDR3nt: TGTGCCAGCAGTGACCTGGGCGTCTTCTCTGGGGCCAACGTCCTGACTTTC

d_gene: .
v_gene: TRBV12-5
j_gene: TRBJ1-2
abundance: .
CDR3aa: CASKAYKGYTF
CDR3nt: TGTGCTAGCAAAGCCTATAAGGGCTACACCTTC

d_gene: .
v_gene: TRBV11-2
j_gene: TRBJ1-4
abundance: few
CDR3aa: CASSLDPAGTGEKLFF
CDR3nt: TGTGCCAGCAGCTTAGACCCCGCGGGGACGGGTGAAAAACTGTTTTTT

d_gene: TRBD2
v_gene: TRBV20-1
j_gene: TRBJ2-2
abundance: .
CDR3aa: CSARASGSVTGELFF
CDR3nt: TGCAGTGCTAGAGCTAGCGGGAGTGTTACCGGGGAGCTGTTTTTT

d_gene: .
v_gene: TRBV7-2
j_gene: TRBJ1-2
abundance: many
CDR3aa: CASSLGVGAFVNYGYTF
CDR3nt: TGTGCCAGCAGCTTAGGGGTCGGCGCGTTTGTAAACTATGGCTACACCTTC

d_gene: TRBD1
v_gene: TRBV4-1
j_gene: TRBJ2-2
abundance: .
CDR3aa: CASSHLGQGSLGGELFF
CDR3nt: TGCGCCAGCAGTCATTTAGGACAGGGAAGTTTGGGCGGGGAGCTGTTTTTT

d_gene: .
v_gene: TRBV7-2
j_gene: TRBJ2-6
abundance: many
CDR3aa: CASSWGGSGANVLTF
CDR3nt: TGTGCCAGCAGCTGGGGTGGGTCTGGGGCCAACGTCCTGACTTTC

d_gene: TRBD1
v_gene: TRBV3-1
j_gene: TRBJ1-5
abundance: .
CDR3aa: CASSPQGRGQPQHF
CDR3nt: TGTGCCAGCAGCCCACAGGGGAGGGGTCAGCCCCAGCATTTT

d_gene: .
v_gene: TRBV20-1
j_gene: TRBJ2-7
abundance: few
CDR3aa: CSASQAGASSYEQYF
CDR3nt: TGCAGTGCTAGTCAGGCAGGGGCGAGCTCCTACGAGCAGTACTTC

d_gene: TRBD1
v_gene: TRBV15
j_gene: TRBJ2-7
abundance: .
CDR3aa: CATSKGQGEDEQYF
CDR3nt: TGTGCCACCAGCAAAGGACAGGGTGAAGACGAGCAGTACTTC

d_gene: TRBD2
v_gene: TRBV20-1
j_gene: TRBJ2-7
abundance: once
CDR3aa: CSARDGPAPGGQYF
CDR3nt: TGCAGTGCTAGAGATGGACCGGCCCCGGGGGGGCAGTACTTC

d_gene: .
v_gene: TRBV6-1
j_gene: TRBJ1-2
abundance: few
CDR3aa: CASSEEGVWGYTF
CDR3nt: TGTGCCAGCAGTGAAGAGGGGGTGTGGGGCTACACCTTC

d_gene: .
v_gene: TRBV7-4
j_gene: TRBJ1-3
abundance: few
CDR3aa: CASSLGTGNTIYF
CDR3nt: TGTGCCAGCAGCTTAGGGACGGGAAACACCATATATTTT

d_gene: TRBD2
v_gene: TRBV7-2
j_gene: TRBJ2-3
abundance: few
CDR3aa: CASSKTSGTADTQYF
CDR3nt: TGTGCCAGCAGCAAAACTAGCGGGACGGCAGATACGCAGTATTTT

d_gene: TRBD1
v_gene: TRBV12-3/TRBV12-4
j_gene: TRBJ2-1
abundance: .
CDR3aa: CASSLRTGVLVDEQFF
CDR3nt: TGTGCCAGCAGTCTGCGGACAGGCGTTCTTGTCGATGAGCAGTTCTTC

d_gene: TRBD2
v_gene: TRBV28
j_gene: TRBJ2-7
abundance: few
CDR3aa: CASSFGFVAGPYEQYF
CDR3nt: TGTGCCAGCAGTTTTGGTTTCGTAGCGGGGCCGTACGAGCAGTACTTC

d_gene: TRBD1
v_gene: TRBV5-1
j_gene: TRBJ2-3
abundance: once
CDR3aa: CASSLAPGQHTDTQYF
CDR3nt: TGCGCCAGCAGCTTGGCCCCGGGACAGCACACAGATACGCAGTATTTT

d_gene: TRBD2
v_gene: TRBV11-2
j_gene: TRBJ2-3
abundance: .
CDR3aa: CASSSSSGPPTDTQYF
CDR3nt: TGTGCCAGCAGCTCATCTAGCGGGCCCCCCACAGATACGCAGTATTTT

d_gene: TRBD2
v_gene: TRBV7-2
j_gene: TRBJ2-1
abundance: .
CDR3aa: CASSLGLAGVPLAFF
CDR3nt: TGTGCCAGCAGCTTAGGGCTAGCGGGAGTTCCGTTAGCGTTCTTC

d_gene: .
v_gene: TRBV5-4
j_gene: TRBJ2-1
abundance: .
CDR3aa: CASSLGGAGARNEQFF
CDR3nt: TGTGCCAGCAGCTTGGGAGGGGCGGGGGCACGGAATGAGCAGTTCTTC

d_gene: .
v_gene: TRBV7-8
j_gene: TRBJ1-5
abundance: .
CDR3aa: CASSPRQGSNQPQHF
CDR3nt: TGTGCCAGCAGCCCCCGCCAGGGGAGCAATCAGCCCCAGCATTTT

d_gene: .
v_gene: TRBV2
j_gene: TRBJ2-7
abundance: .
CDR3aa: CASSDLRDNEQYF
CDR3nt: TGTGCCAGCAGCGACCTGCGAGACAACGAGCAGTACTTC

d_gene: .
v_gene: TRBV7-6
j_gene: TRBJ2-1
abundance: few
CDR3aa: CASSLVTVAHNEQFF
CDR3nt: TGTGCCAGCAGCTTAGTCACGGTAGCCCACAATGAGCAGTTCTTC

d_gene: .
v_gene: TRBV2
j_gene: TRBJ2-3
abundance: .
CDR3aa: CASSEGQDTQYF
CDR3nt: TGTGCCAGCAGTGAGGGGCAGGATACGCAGTATTTT

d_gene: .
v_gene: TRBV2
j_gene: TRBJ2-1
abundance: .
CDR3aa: CASYYGRGPLGNEQFF
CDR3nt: TGTGCCAGCTATTACGGCCGGGGGCCATTGGGGAATGAGCAGTTCTTC

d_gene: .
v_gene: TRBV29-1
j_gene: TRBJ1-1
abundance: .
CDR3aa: CSVKRSGTHTEAFF
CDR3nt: TGCAGCGTTAAAAGATCGGGCACGCACACTGAAGCTTTCTTT

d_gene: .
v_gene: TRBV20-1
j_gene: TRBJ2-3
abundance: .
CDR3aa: CSARDPRTDTQYF
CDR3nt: TGCAGTGCTAGAGACCCACGCACAGATACGCAGTATTTT

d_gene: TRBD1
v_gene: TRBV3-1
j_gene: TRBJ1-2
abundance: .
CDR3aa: CASSPTGTAYGYTF
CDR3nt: TGTGCCAGCAGCCCTACCGGGACAGCCTATGGCTACACCTTC

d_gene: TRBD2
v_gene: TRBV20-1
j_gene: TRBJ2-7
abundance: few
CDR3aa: CSASGTSGFEQYF
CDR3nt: TGCAGTGCTAGCGGGACTAGCGGGTTTGAGCAGTACTTC

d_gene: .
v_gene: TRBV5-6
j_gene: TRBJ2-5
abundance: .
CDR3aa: CASSLYSQETQYF
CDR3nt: TGTGCCAGCAGCTTGTACAGCCAAGAGACCCAGTACTTC

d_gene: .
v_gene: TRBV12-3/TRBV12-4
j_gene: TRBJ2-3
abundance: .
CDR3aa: CASSTGTSRTTQYF
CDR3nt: TGTGCCAGCTCGACCGGGACCAGCCGAACTACGCAGTATTTT

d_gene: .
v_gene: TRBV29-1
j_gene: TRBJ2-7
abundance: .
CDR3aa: CSVEDRKRNSYEQYF
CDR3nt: TGCAGCGTTGAAGATCGGAAGCGGAACTCCTACGAGCAGTACTTC

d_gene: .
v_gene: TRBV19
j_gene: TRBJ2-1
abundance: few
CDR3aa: CASSTQDTYNEQFF
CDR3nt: TGTGCCAGTAGTACCCAGGACACATACAATGAGCAGTTCTTC

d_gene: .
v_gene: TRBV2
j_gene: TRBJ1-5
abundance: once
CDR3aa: CASMRSQRNSNQPQHF
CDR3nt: TGTGCCAGCATGAGGTCACAGAGAAATAGCAATCAGCCCCAGCATTTT

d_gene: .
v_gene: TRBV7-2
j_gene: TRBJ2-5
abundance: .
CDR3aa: CASSFTGLGETQYF
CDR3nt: TGTGCCAGCAGCTTTACGGGACTCGGGGAGACCCAGTACTTC

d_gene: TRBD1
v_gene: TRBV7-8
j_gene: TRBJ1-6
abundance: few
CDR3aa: CASSLLGGTATNSPLHF
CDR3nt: TGTGCCAGCAGCTTACTGGGCGGGACAGCGACAAATTCACCCCTCCACTTT

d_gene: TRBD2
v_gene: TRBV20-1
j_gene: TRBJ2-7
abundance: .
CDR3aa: CSARRGEYEQYF
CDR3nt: TGCAGTGCTAGACGGGGGGAATACGAGCAGTACTTC

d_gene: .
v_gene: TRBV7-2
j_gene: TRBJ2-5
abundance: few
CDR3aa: CASSQPLGWGRETQYF
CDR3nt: TGTGCCAGCAGCCAGCCACTGGGATGGGGGCGAGAGACCCAGTACTTC

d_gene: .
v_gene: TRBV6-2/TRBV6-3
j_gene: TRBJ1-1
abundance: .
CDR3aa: CASSQTGEAFF
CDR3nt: TGTGCCAGCAGTCAAACTGGTGAAGCTTTCTTT

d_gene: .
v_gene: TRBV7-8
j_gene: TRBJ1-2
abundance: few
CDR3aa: CASSLDGRVIYGYTF
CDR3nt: TGTGCCAGCAGCTTAGACGGCAGGGTCATCTATGGCTACACCTTC

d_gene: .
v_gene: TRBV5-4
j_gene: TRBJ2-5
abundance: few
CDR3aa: CASSPSGGLQETQYF
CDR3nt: TGTGCCAGCAGCCCGTCAGGGGGGTTACAAGAGACCCAGTACTTC

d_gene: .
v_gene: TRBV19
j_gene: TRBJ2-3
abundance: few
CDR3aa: CASSPSLAVNTQYF
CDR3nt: TGTGCCAGTAGTCCGTCCCTAGCAGTGAATACGCAGTATTTT

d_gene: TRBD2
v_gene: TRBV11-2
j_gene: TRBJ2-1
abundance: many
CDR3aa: CASSLTSGSYNEQFF
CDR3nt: TGTGCCAGCAGCCTAACTAGCGGGTCCTACAATGAGCAGTTCTTC

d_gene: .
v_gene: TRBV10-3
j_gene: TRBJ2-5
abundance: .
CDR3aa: CAISESTGGRETQYF
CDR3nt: TGTGCCATCAGTGAGTCGACGGGGGGCAGAGAGACCCAGTACTTC

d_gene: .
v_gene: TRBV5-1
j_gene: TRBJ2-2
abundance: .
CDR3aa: CASSLILRFQNTGELFF
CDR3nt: TGCGCCAGCAGCTTGATATTACGGTTCCAGAACACCGGGGAGCTGTTTTTT

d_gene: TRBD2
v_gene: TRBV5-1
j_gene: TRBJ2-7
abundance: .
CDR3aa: CASSRTSHPYEQYF
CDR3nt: TGCGCCAGCAGCCGGACTAGCCACCCCTACGAGCAGTACTTC

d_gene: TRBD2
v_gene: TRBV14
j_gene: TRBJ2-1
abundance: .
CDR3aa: CASSLNSGGFHNEQFF
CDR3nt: TGTGCCAGCAGTCTCAATAGCGGGGGGTTCCACAATGAGCAGTTCTTC

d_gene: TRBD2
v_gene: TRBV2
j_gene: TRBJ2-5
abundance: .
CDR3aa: CASTVAGTQETQYF
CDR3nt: TGTGCCAGCACTGTAGCGGGAACCCAAGAGACCCAGTACTTC

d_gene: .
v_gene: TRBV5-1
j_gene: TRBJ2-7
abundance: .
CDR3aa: CASSPDLGEQYF
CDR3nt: TGCGCCAGCAGCCCCGACCTGGGCGAGCAGTACTTC